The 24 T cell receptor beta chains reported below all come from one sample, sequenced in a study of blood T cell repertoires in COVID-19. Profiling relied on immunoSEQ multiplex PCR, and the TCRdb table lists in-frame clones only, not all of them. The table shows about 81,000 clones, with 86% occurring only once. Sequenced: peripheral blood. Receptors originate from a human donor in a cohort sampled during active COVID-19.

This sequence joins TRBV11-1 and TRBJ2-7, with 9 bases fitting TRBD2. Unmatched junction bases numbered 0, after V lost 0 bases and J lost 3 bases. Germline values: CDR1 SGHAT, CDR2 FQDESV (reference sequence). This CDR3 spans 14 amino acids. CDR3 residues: CASSLAAGGYEQYF. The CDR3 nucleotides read TGTGCCAGCAGCTTAGCAGCGGGAGGCTACGAGCAGTACTTC.

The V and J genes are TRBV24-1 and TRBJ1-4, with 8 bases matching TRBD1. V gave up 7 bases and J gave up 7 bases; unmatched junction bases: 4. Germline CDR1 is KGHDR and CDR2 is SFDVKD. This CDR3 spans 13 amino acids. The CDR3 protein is CATRDRDREKLFF. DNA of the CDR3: TGTGCCACCAGGGACAGGGACCGTGAAAAACTGTTTTTT.

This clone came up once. The chain's CDR3 is CASSVTPSKETQYF. For the CDR3, the DNA is TGTGCCAGCAGCGTTACCCCTAGCAAAGAGACCCAGTACTTC. This chain links TRBV9 with TRBJ2-5; TRBD2 might be the D (5 bases). Per the germline V gene, CDR1 is SGDLS and CDR2 is YYNGEE. The CDR3 covers 14 residues. V was shortened by 2 bases and J by 3 bases, with 11 bases between the two germline ends.

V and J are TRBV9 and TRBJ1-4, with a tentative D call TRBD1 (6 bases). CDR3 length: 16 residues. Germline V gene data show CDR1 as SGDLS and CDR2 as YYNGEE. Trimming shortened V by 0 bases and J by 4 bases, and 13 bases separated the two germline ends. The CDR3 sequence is CASSVGGGSLNEKLFF. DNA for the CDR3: TGTGCCAGCAGCGTAGGGGGGGGCTCCCTTAATGAAAAACTGTTTTTT.

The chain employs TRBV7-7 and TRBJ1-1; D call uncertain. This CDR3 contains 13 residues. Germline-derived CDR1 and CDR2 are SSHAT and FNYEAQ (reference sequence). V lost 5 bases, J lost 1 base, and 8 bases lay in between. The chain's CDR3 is CASSRDWNTEAFF. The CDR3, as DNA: TGTGCCAGCAGCCGCGACTGGAACACTGAAGCTTTCTTT.

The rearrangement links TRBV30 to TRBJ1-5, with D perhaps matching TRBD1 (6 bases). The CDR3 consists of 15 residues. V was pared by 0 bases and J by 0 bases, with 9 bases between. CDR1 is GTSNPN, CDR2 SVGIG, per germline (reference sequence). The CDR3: CAWSVGGHSNQPQHF. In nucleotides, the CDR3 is TGTGCCTGGAGTGTCGGGGGGCATAGCAATCAGCCCCAGCATTTT.

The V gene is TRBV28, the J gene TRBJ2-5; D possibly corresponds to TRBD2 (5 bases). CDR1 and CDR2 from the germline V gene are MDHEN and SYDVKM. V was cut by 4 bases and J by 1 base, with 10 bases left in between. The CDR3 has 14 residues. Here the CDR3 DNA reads TGTGCCAGCAGTTCGGGATCGCTCCAAGAGACCCAGTACTTC. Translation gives CASSSGSLQETQYF.

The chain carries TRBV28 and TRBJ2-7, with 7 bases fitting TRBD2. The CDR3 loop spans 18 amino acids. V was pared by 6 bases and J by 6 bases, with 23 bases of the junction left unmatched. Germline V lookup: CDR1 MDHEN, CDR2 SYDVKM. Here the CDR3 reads CASSLLPGRRQSLGEQYF. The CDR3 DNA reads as TGTGCCAGCAGCCTGCTTCCCGGGAGGAGGCAGAGTTTGGGCGAGCAGTACTTC.

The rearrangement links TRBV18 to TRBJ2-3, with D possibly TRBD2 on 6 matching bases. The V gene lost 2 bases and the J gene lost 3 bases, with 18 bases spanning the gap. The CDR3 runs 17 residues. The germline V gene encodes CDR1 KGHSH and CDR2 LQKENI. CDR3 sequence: CASSPNRRVWGTDTQYF. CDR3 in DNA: TGTGCCAGCTCACCAAATAGGAGGGTCTGGGGTACAGATACGCAGTATTTT.

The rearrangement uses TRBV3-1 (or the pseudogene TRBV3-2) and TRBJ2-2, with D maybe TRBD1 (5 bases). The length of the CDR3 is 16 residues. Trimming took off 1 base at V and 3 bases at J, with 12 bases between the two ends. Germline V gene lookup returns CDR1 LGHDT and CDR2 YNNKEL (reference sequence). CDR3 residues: CASSQAWGADTGELFF. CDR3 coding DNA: TGTGCCAGCAGCCAAGCATGGGGCGCGGACACCGGGGAGCTGTTTTTT.

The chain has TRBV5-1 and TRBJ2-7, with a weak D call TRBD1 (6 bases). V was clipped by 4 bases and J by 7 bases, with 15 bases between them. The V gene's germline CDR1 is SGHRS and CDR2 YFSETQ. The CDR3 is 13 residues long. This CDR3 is CASSLRTVGEQYF. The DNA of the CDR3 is TGCGCCAGCAGCCTACGGACAGTGGGGGAGCAGTACTTC.

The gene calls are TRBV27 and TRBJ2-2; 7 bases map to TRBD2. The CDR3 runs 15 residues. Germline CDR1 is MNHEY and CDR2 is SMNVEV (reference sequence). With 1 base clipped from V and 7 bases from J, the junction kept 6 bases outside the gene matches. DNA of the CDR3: TGTGCCAGCAGTTTATGGGGGAGGGCCGTCGGGGAGCTGTTTTTT. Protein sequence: CASSLWGRAVGELFF.

CDR3 residues: CASSSTGTGGANVLTF. CDR3 nucleotide sequence: TGTGCCAGCAGCTCGACAGGGACTGGCGGGGCCAACGTCCTGACTTTC. This rearrangement joins TRBV11-3 to TRBJ2-6, with D tentatively TRBD1 (7 bases). The germline CDR1 and CDR2 sequences are SGHNT and YENEEA. Between the trimmed V and J ends, which lost 4 bases and 4 bases, there was a span of 14 bases. The CDR3 consists of 16 residues.

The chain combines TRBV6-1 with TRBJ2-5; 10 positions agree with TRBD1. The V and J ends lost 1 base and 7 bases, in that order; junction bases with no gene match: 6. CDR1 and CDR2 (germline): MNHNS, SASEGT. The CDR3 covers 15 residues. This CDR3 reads CASSEGGQGGATQYF. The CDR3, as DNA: TGTGCCAGCAGTGAAGGAGGACAGGGGGGCGCGACCCAGTACTTC.

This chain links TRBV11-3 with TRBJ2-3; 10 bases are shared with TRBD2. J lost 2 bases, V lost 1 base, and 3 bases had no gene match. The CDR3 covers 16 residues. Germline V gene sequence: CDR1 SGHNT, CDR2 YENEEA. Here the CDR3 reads CASSLVAGGLTDTQYF. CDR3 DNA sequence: TGTGCCAGCAGCTTAGTAGCGGGAGGCCTCACAGATACGCAGTATTTT.

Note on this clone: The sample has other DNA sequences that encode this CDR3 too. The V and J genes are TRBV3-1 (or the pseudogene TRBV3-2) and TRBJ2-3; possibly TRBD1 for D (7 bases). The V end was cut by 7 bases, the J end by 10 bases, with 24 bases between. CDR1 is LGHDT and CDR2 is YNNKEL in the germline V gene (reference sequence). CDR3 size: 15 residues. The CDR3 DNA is TGTGCCAGCATGCCTGTGTTTGAGGGGGCGGGGCCGCAGTATTTT. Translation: CASMPVFEGAGPQYF.

The CDR3 here is CASSSPSGSGTDTQYF. Written as DNA, the CDR3 is TGCGCCAGCAGCTCCCCTAGCGGGAGCGGCACAGATACGCAGTATTTT. The chain has TRBV5-1 and TRBJ2-3; 10 bases agree with TRBD2. The trim removed 3 bases at V and 1 base at J, leaving 5 bases unmatched. CDR3 size: 16 residues. Germline V gene sequence: CDR1 SGHRS, CDR2 YFSETQ. Supplemented by reference TRBV5-1 and TRBJ2-3, the full variable domain reads KAGVTQTPRYLIKTRGQQVTLSCSPISGHRSVSWYQQTPGQGLQFLFEYFSETQRNKGNFPGRFSGRQFSNSRSEMNVSTLELGDSALYLCASSSPSGSGTDTQYFGPGTRLTVL.

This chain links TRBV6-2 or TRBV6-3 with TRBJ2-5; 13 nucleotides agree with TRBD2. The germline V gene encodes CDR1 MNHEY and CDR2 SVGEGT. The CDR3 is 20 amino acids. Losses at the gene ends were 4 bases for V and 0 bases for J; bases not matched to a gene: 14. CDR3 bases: TGTGCCAGCAGTTCCCTTTTAGGACTAGCGGGAGTTGGGTACCAAGAGACCCAGTACTTC. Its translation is CASSSLLGLAGVGYQETQYF.

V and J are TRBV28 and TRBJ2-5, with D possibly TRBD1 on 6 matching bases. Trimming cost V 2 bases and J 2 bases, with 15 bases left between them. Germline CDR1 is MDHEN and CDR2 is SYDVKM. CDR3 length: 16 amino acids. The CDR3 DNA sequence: TGTGCCAGCAGTTTAGTCTCGGCAGGGGCACAAGAGACCCAGTACTTC. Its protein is CASSLVSAGAQETQYF.

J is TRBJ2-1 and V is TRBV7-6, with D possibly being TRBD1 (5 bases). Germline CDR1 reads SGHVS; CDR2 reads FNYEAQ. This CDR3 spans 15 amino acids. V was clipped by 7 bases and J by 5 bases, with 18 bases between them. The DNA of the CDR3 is TGTGCCAGCACCCTAAGGGATCAAGGGGACAATGAGCAGTTCTTC. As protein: CASTLRDQGDNEQFF. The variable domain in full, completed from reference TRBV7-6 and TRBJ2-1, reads GAGVSQSPRYKVTKRGQDVALRCDPISGHVSLYWYRQALGQGPEFLTYFNYEAQQDKSGLPNDRFSAERPEGSISTLTIQRTEQRDSAMYRCASTLRDQGDNEQFFGPGTRLTVL.

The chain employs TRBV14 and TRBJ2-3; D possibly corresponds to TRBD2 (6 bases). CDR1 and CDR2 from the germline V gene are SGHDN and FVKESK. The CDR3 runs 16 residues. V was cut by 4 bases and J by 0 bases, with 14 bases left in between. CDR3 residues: CASSLPGTASTDTQYF. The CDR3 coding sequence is TGTGCCAGCAGCCTCCCAGGGACTGCTAGCACAGATACGCAGTATTTT.

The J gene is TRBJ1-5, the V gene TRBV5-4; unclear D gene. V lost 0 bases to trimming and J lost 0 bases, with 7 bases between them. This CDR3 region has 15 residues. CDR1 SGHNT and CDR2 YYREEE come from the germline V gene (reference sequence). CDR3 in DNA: TGTGCCAGCAGCTTGGGGCCCGATAGCAATCAGCCCCAGCATTTT. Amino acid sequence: CASSLGPDSNQPQHF. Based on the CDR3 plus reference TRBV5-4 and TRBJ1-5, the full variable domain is ETGVTQSPTHLIKTRGQQVTLRCSSQSGHNTVSWYQQALGQGPQFIFQYYREEENGRGNFPPRFSGLQFPNYSSELNVNALELDDSALYLCASSLGPDSNQPQHFGDGTRLSIL.

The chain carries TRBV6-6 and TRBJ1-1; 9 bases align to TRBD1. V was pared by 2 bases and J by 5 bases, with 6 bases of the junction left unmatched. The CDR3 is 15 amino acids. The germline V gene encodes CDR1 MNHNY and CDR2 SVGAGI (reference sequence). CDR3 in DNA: TGTGCCAGCAGTTACCCCTTGACAGGGGGGACTGAAGCTTTCTTT. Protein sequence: CASSYPLTGGTEAFF.

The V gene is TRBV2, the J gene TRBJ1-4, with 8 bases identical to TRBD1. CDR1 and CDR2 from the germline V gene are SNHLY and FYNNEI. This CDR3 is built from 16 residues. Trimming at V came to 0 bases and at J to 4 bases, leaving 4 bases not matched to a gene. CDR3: CASSEAGTGGNEKLFF. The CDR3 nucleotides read TGTGCCAGCAGTGAAGCGGGGACAGGAGGTAATGAAAAACTGTTTTTT.